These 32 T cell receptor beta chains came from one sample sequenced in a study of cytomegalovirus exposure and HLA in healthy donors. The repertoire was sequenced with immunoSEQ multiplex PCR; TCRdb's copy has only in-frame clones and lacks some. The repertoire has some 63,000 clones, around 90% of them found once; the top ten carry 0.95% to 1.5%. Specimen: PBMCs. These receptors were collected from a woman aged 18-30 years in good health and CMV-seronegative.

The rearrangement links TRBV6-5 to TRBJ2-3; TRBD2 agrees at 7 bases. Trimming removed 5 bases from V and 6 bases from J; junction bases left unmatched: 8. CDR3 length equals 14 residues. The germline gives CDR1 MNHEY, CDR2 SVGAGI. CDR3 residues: CASSVMAGVDTQYF. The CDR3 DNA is TGTGCCAGCAGTGTGATGGCGGGAGTTGATACGCAGTATTTT.

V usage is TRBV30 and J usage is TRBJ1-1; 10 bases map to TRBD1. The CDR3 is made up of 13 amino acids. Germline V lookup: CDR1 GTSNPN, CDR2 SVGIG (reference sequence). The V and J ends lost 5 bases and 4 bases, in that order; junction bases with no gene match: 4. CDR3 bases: TGTGCCTGGGCCGGGACAGGGGCCACTGAAGCTTTCTTT. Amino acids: CAWAGTGATEAFF.

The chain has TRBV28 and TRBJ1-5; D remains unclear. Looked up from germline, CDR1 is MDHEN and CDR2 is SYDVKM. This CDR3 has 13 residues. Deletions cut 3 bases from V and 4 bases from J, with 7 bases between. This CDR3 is CASSFGENQPQHF. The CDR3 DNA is TGTGCCAGCAGTTTTGGGGAGAATCAGCCCCAGCATTTT.

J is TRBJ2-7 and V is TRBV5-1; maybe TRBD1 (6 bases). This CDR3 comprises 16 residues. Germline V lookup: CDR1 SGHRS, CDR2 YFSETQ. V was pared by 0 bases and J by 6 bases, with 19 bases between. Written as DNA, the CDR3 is TGCGCCAGCAGCTTGGGACGTCCCGGACAGCCAATCGAGCAGTACTTC. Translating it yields CASSLGRPGQPIEQYF.

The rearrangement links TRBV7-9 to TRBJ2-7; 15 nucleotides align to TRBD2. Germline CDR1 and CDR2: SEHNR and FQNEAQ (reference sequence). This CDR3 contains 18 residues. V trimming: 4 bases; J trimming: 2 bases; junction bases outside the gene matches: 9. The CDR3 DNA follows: TGTGCCAGCAGCTCGCGGACTAGCGGGGGGGCCAGGACCTACGAGCAGTACTTC. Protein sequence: CASSSRTSGGARTYEQYF.

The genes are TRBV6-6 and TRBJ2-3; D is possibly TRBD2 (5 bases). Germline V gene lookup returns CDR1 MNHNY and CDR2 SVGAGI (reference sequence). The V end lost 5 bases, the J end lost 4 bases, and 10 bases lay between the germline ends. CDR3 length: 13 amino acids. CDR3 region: CASSLGVADTQYF. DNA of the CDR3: TGTGCCAGCAGTCTCGGGGTCGCAGATACGCAGTATTTT.

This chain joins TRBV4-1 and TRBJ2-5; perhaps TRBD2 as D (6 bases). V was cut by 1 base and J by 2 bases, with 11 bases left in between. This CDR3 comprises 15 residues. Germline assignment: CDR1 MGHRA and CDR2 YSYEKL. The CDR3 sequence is CASSQAPGEQETQYF. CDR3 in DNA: TGCGCCAGCAGCCAAGCACCGGGGGAGCAAGAGACCCAGTACTTC.

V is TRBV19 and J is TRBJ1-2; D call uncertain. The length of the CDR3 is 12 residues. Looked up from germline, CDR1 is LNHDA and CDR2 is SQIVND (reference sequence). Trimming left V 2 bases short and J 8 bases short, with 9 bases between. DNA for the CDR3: TGTGCCAGTAGTATAAATACGGGAGGCTACACCTTC. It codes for CASSINTGGYTF.

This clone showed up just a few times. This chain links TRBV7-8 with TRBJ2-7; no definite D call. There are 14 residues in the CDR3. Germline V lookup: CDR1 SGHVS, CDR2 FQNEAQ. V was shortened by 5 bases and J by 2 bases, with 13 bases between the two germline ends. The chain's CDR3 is CASSPQGVPYEQYF. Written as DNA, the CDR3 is TGTGCCAGCAGCCCCCAAGGAGTTCCCTACGAGCAGTACTTC.

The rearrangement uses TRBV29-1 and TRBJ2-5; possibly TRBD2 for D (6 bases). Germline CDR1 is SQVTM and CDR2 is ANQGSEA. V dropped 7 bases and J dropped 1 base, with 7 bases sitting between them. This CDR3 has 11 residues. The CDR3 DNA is TGCAGCGCGGGACTCCAAGAGACCCAGTACTTC. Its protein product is CSAGLQETQYF.

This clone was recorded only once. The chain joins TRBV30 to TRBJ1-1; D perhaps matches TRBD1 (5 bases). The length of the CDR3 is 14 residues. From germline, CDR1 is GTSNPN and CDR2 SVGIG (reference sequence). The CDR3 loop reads CAQNRGPGGTEAFF. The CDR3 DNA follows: TGTGCTCAAAATCGGGGCCCCGGGGGCACTGAAGCTTTCTTT. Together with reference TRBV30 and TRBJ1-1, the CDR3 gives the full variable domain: SQTIHQWPATLVQPVGSPLSLECTVEGTSNPNLYWYRQAAGRGLQLLFYSVGIGQISSEVPQNLSASRPQDRQFILSSKKLLLSDSGFYLCAQNRGPGGTEAFFGQGTRLTVV.

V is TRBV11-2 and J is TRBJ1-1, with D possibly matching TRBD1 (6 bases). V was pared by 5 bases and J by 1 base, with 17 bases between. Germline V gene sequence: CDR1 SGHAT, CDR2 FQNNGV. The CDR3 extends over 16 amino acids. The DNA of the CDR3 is TGTGCCAGCAGCCCCCTTGGGGGGGCCAGGAACACTGAAGCTTTCTTT. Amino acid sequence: CASSPLGGARNTEAFF.

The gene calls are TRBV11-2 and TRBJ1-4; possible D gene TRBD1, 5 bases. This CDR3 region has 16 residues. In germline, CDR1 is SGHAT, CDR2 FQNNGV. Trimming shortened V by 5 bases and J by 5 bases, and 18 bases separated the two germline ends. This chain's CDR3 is CASSPLGGRSNEKLFF. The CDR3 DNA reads TGTGCCAGCAGCCCCCTCGGGGGGAGGTCCAATGAAAAACTGTTTTTT. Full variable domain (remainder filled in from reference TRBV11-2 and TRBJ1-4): EAGVAQSPRYKIIEKRQSVAFWCNPISGHATLYWYQQILGQGPKLLIQFQNNGVVDDSQLPKDRFSAERLKGVDSTLKIQPAKLEDSAVYLCASSPLGGRSNEKLFFGSGTQLSVL.

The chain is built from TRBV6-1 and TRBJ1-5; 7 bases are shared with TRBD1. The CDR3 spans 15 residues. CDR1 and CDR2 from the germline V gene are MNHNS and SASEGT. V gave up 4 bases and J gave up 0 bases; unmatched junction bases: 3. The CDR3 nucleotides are TGTGCCAGCAGTGCCGGGACAGATAGCAATCAGCCCCAGCATTTT. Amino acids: CASSAGTDSNQPQHF.

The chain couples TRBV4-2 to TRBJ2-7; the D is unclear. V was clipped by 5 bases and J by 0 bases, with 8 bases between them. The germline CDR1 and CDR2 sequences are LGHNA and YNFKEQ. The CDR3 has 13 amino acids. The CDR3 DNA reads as TGTGCCAGCAGCGCCGCCGGCTCCTACGAGCAGTACTTC. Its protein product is CASSAAGSYEQYF.

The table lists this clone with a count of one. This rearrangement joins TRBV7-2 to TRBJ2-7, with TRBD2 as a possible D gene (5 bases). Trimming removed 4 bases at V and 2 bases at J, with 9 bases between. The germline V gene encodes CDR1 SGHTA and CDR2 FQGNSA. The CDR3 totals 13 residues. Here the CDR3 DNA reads TGTGCCAGCAGCTCGCGGGCCCCCTACGAGCAGTACTTC. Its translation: CASSSRAPYEQYF.

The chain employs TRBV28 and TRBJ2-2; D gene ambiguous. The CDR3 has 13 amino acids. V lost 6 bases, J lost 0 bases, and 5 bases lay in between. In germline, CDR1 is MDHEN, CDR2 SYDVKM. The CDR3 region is CASSATNTGELFF. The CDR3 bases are TGTGCCAGCAGCGCTACGAACACCGGGGAGCTGTTTTTT.

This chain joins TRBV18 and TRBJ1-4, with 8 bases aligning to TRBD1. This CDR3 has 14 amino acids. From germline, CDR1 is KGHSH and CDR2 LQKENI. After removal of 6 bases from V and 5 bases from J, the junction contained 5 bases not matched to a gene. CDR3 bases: TGTGCCAGCTCTTTGGGACAGGAGAATGAAAAACTGTTTTTT. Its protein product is CASSLGQENEKLFF.

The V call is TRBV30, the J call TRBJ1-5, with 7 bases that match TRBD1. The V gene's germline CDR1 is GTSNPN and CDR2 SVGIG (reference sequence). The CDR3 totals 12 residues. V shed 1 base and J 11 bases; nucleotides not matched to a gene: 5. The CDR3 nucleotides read TGTGCCTGGAGTGCAGGGGGTCGGACCCAGCATTTT. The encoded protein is CAWSAGGRTQHF. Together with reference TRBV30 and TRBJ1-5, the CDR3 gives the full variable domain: SQTIHQWPATLVQPVGSPLSLECTVEGTSNPNLYWYRQAAGRGLQLLFYSVGIGQISSEVPQNLSASRPQDRQFILSSKKLLLSDSGFYLCAWSAGGRTQHFGDGTRLSIL.

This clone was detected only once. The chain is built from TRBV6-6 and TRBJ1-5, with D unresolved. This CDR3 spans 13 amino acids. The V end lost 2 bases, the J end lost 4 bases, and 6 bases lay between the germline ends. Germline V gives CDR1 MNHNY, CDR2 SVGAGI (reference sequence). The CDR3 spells CASSYDMNQPQHF. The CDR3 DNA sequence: TGTGCCAGCAGTTACGACATGAATCAGCCCCAGCATTTT.

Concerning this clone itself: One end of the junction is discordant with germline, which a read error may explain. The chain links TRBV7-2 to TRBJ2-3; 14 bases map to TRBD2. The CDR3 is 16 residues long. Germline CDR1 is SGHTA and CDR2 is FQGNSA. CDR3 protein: CASSSGLAGGTDTQYF. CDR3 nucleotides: TGTGCCAGCAGCTCCGGACTAGCGGGGGGCACCGATACGCAGTATTTT.

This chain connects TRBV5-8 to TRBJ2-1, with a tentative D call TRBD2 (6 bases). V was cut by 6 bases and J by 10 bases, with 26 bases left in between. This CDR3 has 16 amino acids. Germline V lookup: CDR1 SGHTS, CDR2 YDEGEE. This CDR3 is CASTLGAGTTFTEQFF. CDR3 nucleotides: TGTGCCAGCACCCTCGGGGCGGGGACCACTTTTACGGAGCAGTTCTTC. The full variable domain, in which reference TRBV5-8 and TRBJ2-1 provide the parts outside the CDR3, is EAGVTQSPTHLIKTRGQQATLRCSPISGHTSVYWYQQALGLGLQFLLWYDEGEERNRGNFPPRFSGRQFPNYSSELNVNALELEDSALYLCASTLGAGTTFTEQFFGPGTRLTVL.

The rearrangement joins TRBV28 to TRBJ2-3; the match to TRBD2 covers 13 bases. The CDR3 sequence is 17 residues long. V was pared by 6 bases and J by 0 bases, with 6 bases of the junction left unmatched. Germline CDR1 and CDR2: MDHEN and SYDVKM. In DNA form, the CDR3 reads TGTGCCAGCAGCCAGCCGGGACTAGCGGGGAGCACAGATACGCAGTATTTT. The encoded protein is CASSQPGLAGSTDTQYF.

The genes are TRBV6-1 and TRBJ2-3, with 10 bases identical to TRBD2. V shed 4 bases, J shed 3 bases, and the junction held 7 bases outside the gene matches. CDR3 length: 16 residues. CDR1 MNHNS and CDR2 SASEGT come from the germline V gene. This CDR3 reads CASSVEAGGPTDTQYF. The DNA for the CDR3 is TGTGCCAGCAGTGTGGAAGCGGGGGGGCCTACAGATACGCAGTATTTT.

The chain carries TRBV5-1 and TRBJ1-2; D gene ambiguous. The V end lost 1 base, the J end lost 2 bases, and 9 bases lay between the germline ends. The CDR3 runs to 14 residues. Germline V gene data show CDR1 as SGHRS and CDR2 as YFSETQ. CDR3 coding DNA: TGCGCCAGCAGCTTGACACAACTAAACTATGGCTACACCTTC. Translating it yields CASSLTQLNYGYTF.

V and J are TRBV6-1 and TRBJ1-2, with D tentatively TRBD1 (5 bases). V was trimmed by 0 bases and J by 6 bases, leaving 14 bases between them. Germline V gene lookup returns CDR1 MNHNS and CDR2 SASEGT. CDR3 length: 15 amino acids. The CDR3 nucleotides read TGTGCCAGCAGTGAAGCTGCAGGGAGGTACGATGGCTACACCTTC. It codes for CASSEAAGRYDGYTF.

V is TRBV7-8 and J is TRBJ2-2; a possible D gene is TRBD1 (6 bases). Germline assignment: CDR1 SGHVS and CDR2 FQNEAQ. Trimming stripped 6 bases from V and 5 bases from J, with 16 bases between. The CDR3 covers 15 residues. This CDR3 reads CASSKNGQLTGELFF. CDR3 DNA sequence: TGTGCCAGCAGTAAGAACGGACAGCTAACCGGGGAGCTGTTTTTT.

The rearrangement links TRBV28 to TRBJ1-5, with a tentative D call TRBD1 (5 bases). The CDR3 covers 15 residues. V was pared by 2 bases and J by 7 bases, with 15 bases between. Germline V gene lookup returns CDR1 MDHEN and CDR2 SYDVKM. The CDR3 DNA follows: TGTGCCAGCAGTTTAATGCAGGGCAGTGGACAGCCCCAGCATTTT. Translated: CASSLMQGSGQPQHF.

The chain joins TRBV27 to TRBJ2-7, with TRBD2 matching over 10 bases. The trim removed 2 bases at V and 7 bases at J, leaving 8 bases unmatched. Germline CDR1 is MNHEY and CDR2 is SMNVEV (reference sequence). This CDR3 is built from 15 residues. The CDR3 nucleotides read TGTGCCAGCAGTTTAACCAGCGGGGGGGCCGGGGAGCAGTACTTC. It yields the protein CASSLTSGGAGEQYF.

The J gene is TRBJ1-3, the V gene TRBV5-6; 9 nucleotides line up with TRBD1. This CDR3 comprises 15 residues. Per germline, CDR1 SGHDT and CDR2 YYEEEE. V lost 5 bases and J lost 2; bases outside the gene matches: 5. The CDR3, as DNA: TGTGCCAGCAGACCCAGGACAGGGGCTGGAAACACCATATATTTT. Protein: CASRPRTGAGNTIYF.

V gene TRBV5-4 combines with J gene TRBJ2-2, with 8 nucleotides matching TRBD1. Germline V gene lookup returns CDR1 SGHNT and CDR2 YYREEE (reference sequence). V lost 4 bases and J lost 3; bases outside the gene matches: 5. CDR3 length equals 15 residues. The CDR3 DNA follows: TGTGCCAGCAGCCGGACAGGGTACGACACCGGGGAGCTGTTTTTT. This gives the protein CASSRTGYDTGELFF.

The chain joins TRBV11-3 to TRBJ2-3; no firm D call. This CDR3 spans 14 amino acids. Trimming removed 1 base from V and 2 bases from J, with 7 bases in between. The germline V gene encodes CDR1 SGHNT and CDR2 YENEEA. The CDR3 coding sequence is TGTGCCAGCAGCTTAGGTGTAAACACAGATACGCAGTATTTT. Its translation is CASSLGVNTDTQYF.